The clone carrying this TCR beta chain is large in the sample. This sample was included in a study of blood T cell repertoires in COVID-19. Profiling relied on immunoSEQ multiplex PCR, and the TCRdb table lists in-frame clones only, not all of them. The table lists about 70,000 clones, around 87% of them singletons. V dropped 5 bases and J dropped 2; count of bases not matched to a gene: 7. The CDR3 is 15 residues long. Germline CDR1 and CDR2: SGHVS and FQNEAQ. J is TRBJ2-7 and V is TRBV7-8, with TRBD2 matching 9 bases. The sample was peripheral blood. The sequence came from a woman younger than 35 with acute or convalescent COVID-19. The CDR3 here is CASSISGSGTYEQYF. DNA for the CDR3: TGTGCCAGCAGCATTAGCGGGAGCGGCACCTACGAGCAGTACTTC.